The 31 T cell receptor beta chains listed next were all sequenced from one sample in a study of spatial heterogeneity in lung cancer. TCRdb recomputed calls from the 5' RACE reads with MiXCR, one row per CDR3 protein. The sample records around 8,000 distinct CDR3 sequences, over 7.5% being singletons. As for time point: sample taken at primary tumor resection. The starting material was PBMCs, obtained at surgery. All receptors derive from a male donor with early-stage non-small cell lung cancer.

Relative to its sample, this clonotype is medium-sized. This chain connects TRBV4-2 to TRBJ2-3; 8 bases match TRBD2. This CDR3 is built from 16 residues. CDR1 LGHNA and CDR2 YNFKEQ come from the germline V gene. J gave up 4 bases and V 4 bases, and 10 bases lay outside the gene matches. Here the CDR3 DNA reads TGTGCCAGCAGCCCCCGCCCCACTAGCGGCGCAGATACGCAGTATTTT. This sequence encodes CASSPRPTSGADTQYF.

In its sample, this clonotype ranks as medium-sized (0.01 to 0.1%). The gene calls are TRBV3-1 and TRBJ2-4; 7 bases fit TRBD1. The CDR3 sequence is 13 residues long. With 5 bases clipped from V and 7 bases from J, the junction kept 5 bases outside the gene matches. In germline, CDR1 is LGHDT, CDR2 YNNKEL (reference sequence). This CDR3 is CASSKQGLNIQYF. The CDR3 DNA is TGTGCCAGCAGCAAACAGGGGTTGAACATTCAGTACTTC.

As for this clonotype: A much larger clone is a single base away; this may be a read error. The rearrangement joins TRBV24-1 to TRBJ2-5; 11 positions agree with TRBD2. V shed 7 bases and J 5 bases; nucleotides not matched to a gene: 14. This CDR3 has 17 amino acids. CDR1 and CDR2 (germline): KGHDR, SFDVKD. CDR3 region: CATRDWGLADGEETQYF. The CDR3 DNA sequence: TGTGCCACCAGAGACTGGGGACTAGCGGACGGGGAGGAGACCCAGTACTTC.

This clonotype is labeled as medium-sized. The chain joins TRBV12-3 or TRBV12-4 to TRBJ2-6; 7 bases are shared with TRBD1. CDR3 size: 14 residues. V was pared by 5 bases and J by 4 bases, with 2 bases of the junction left unmatched. The DNA of the CDR3 is TGTGCCAGCAGTACAGGGGCCGGGGCCAACGTCCTGACTTTC. Its translation is CASSTGAGANVLTF.

The J gene is TRBJ2-3, the V gene TRBV5-5, with D perhaps matching TRBD1 or TRBD2 (5 bases each). This CDR3 has 16 residues. Germline V gene lookup returns CDR1 SGHKS and CDR2 YYEKEE (reference sequence). Trimming took off 4 bases at V and 3 bases at J, with 18 bases between the two ends. In nucleotides, the CDR3 is TGTGCCAGCAGCCAAAGCGGACACGTAAAAACAGATACGCAGTATTTT. Residues: CASSQSGHVKTDTQYF.

This clonotype was seen many times. V usage is TRBV5-1 and J usage is TRBJ1-1; a weak D match, TRBD1 (5 bases). CDR1 and CDR2 from the germline V gene are SGHRS and YFSETQ. Between the trimmed V and J ends, which lost 4 bases and 0 bases, there was a span of 13 bases. This CDR3 region has 15 residues. CDR3 sequence (DNA): TGCGCCAGCAGCACGGACACAGGTATGAACACTGAAGCTTTCTTT. This sequence encodes CASSTDTGMNTEAFF.

This clonotype was detected many times. V and J are TRBV10-3 and TRBJ2-5; D is perhaps TRBD1 or TRBD2 (5 bases each). Trimming took 3 bases from V and 9 from J, leaving 23 bases between them. CDR3 length: 16 amino acids. Germline-derived CDR1 and CDR2 are ENHRY and SYGVKD. This CDR3 reads CAISDVRGAGAGAQYF. The CDR3 region has the DNA TGTGCCATCAGTGATGTACGGGGAGCTGGGGCCGGAGCCCAGTACTTC.

This clonotype has ten or more counts. This chain uses TRBV18 with TRBJ2-2; 10 nucleotides align to TRBD2. The CDR3 spans 17 residues. V lost 3 bases to trimming and J lost 5 bases; unmatched junction nucleotides: 9. Per germline, CDR1 KGHSH and CDR2 LQKENI. The CDR3 spells CASSPATSGMRTGELFF. The CDR3 DNA reads as TGTGCCAGCTCACCGGCTACTAGCGGGATGAGGACCGGGGAGCTGTTTTTT.

This clonotype occurred many times. This chain connects TRBV28 to TRBJ1-2, with D unclear. This CDR3 comprises 15 residues. The ends were cut back, 6 bases at V and 7 bases at J, with 21 bases in the middle. Germline V gene sequence: CDR1 MDHEN, CDR2 SYDVKM. The CDR3 sequence is CASRKSGISSLGYTF. The CDR3 DNA reads TGTGCCAGCAGGAAATCGGGGATCAGCAGTCTTGGCTACACCTTC.

This clonotype was seen ten or more times. The J gene is TRBJ1-5, the V gene TRBV2; 8 positions match TRBD1. CDR3 length: 15 amino acids. Germline V CDR1 and CDR2: SNHLY, FYNNEI. With V trimmed by 6 bases and J by 3 bases, 7 bases remained unmatched. The CDR3 DNA reads TGTGCCAGCAGCGCAGACAGGGGCGTCAATCAGCCCCAGCATTTT. Protein sequence: CASSADRGVNQPQHF.

This clonotype was detected ten times or more. V usage is TRBV19 and J usage is TRBJ2-2; no firm D call. CDR3 length: 12 amino acids. Germline CDR1 and CDR2: LNHDA and SQIVND (reference sequence). V was pared by 1 base and J by 6 bases, with 3 bases between. The CDR3 DNA is TGTGCCAGTAGTATAGTCCCCGGGGAGCTGTTTTTT. Translation: CASSIVPGELFF.

This clonotype came up many times. V is TRBV11-2 and J is TRBJ2-7; weak D call: TRBD2 (6 bases). The CDR3 runs 14 residues. Trimming took off 1 base at V and 2 bases at J, with 9 bases between the two ends. Germline V gene data show CDR1 as SGHAT and CDR2 as FQNNGV. CDR3 protein: CASSLGGTPYEQYF. The CDR3 DNA sequence: TGTGCCAGCAGCTTAGGCGGGACCCCCTACGAGCAGTACTTC.

Many counts were recorded for this clonotype. V usage is TRBV4-2 and J usage is TRBJ2-1; 7 bases are a match to TRBD2. Germline lookup yields CDR1 LGHNA and CDR2 YNFKEQ. CDR3 length: 16 residues. With V trimmed by 0 bases and J by 2 bases, 4 bases remained unmatched. CDR3 sequence: CASSQEVGLTYNEQFF. The CDR3 coding sequence is TGTGCCAGCAGCCAAGAAGTGGGACTAACCTACAATGAGCAGTTCTTC.

This clonotype was picked up many times. This chain joins TRBV7-9 and TRBJ2-1, with D hard to call. Germline loops: CDR1 SEHNR, CDR2 FQNEAQ (reference sequence). The CDR3 extends over 13 amino acids. V lost 5 bases and J 0 bases, leaving 5 bases between the germline ends. DNA of the CDR3: TGTGCCAGCAGCCAGAGCTCCTACAATGAGCAGTTCTTC. It codes for CASSQSSYNEQFF.

Many counts were recorded for this clonotype. The chain links TRBV6-1 to TRBJ2-7, with 8 bases matching TRBD2. CDR1 and CDR2 from the germline V gene are MNHNS and SASEGT. This CDR3 spans 13 amino acids. Trimming at V came to 5 bases and at J to 4 bases, leaving 4 bases not matched to a gene. CDR3 residues: CASSTGGGYEQYF. Here the CDR3 DNA reads TGTGCCAGCAGTACGGGAGGGGGTTACGAGCAGTACTTC.

This clonotype was detected many times. The V and J genes are TRBV29-1 and TRBJ1-1; D unresolved. CDR1 and CDR2 from the germline V gene are SQVTM and ANQGSEA. The CDR3 totals 13 residues. Trimming cost V 5 bases and J 0 bases, with 10 bases left between them. DNA for the CDR3: TGCAGCGTTAACCAAATTTTGAACACTGAAGCTTTCTTT. Protein sequence: CSVNQILNTEAFF.

At least ten counts were recorded for this clonotype. This chain uses TRBV24-1 with TRBJ2-3; D remains unclear. CDR1 is KGHDR, CDR2 SFDVKD, per germline. The germline V and J ends were trimmed by 1 base and 3 bases, with 4 bases remaining between them. This CDR3 is 13 amino acids long. The CDR3 loop is CATSDLFTDTQYF. The CDR3 nucleotides read TGTGCCACCAGTGATTTATTTACAGATACGCAGTATTTT.

This clonotype was seen repeatedly, ten times or more. The J gene is TRBJ2-3, the V gene TRBV30; TRBD2 aligns across 9 bases. Germline CDR1 reads GTSNPN; CDR2 reads SVGIG (reference sequence). The CDR3 has 11 residues. Trimming cost V 5 bases and J 7 bases; bases outside gene matches: 1. The CDR3 region has the DNA TGTGCCTGGGCTAGCGGGAATACGCAGTATTTT. Its translation is CAWASGNTQYF.

This clonotype was found many times. The CDR3 region has the DNA TGTGCCAGCAGCCAAGATTCGGACAGTGCTAACTATGGCTACACCTTC. This gives the protein CASSQDSDSANYGYTF. The gene calls are TRBV3-1 and TRBJ1-2; the D gene is possibly TRBD1 (6 bases). The CDR3 contains 16 residues. The germline CDR1 and CDR2 sequences are LGHDT and YNNKEL (reference sequence). V gave up 0 bases and J gave up 0 bases, with 11 bases separating them.

The rearrangement joins TRBV7-9 to TRBJ2-6; no firm D call. V lost 1 base and J 0 bases, leaving 4 bases between the germline ends. The germline V gene has CDR1 SEHNR and CDR2 FQNEAQ (reference sequence). This CDR3 is 15 amino acids long. CDR3 amino acids: CASSLGHSGANVLTF. DNA of the CDR3: TGTGCCAGCAGCTTAGGCCACTCTGGGGCCAACGTCCTGACTTTC.

This rearrangement joins TRBV2 to TRBJ1-5; D is unresolved. Germline V CDR1 and CDR2: SNHLY, FYNNEI. V lost 5 bases and J 8 bases, leaving 13 bases between the germline ends. The CDR3 runs 13 residues. The CDR3 sequence is CASSLPEEEPQHF. The CDR3 DNA follows: TGTGCCAGCAGTTTACCGGAGGAGGAGCCCCAGCATTTT.

This clonotype showed up many times. The chain is built from TRBV18 and TRBJ2-1, with 9 bases aligning to TRBD2. The trim removed 2 bases at V and 9 bases at J, leaving 8 bases unmatched. Germline V lookup: CDR1 KGHSH, CDR2 LQKENI. The CDR3 sequence is 15 residues long. The chain's CDR3 is CASSPGVAGVREQFF. The CDR3 DNA reads as TGTGCCAGCTCACCAGGGGTAGCGGGAGTACGTGAGCAGTTCTTC.

This clonotype was picked up many times. J is TRBJ2-7 and V is TRBV28, with a tentative D call TRBD1 (6 bases). CDR1 MDHEN and CDR2 SYDVKM come from the germline V gene. Between the trimmed V and J ends, which lost 8 bases and 4 bases, there was a span of 15 bases. This CDR3 comprises 13 residues. The CDR3 loop reads CASRYRVDYEQYF. The CDR3 region has the DNA TGTGCCAGCCGATACAGGGTGGATTACGAGCAGTACTTC.

This clonotype occurred a few times. This sequence joins TRBV6-5 and TRBJ1-2; D unresolved. Trimming stripped 2 bases from V and 6 bases from J, with 4 bases between. The CDR3 is made up of 11 amino acids. CDR1 and CDR2 (germline): MNHEY, SVGAGI. CDR3 residues: CASSYGDGYTF. The CDR3 DNA reads TGTGCCAGCAGTTACGGGGATGGCTACACCTTC.

This clonotype was picked up many times. CDR3 in DNA: TGCAGTGCTCGAAGGGGTGGTGGCTACACCTTC. This encodes CSARRGGGYTF. The chain joins TRBV20-1 to TRBJ1-2; tentative D call: TRBD1 (5 bases). With 5 bases removed from V and 7 bases from J, the gap between germline ends came to 11 bases. The V gene's germline CDR1 is DFQATT and CDR2 SNEGSKA (reference sequence). The CDR3 has 11 amino acids.

In this sample, this clonotype is medium-sized. The rearrangement joins TRBV6-5 to TRBJ1-3; D perhaps matches TRBD1 (6 bases). The CDR3 sequence is 16 residues long. CDR1 and CDR2 (germline): MNHEY, SVGAGI. V was clipped by 0 bases and J by 3 bases, with 12 bases between them. The DNA for the CDR3 is TGTGCCAGCAGTTACTCGAACAGGGTTGGTGGAAACACCATATATTTT. It is translated as CASSYSNRVGGNTIYF.

This clonotype was counted many times. The chain carries TRBV6-5 and TRBJ2-3; D uncertain. Trimming stripped 8 bases from V and 0 bases from J, with 6 bases between. Germline-derived CDR1 and CDR2 are MNHEY and SVGAGI. The CDR3 extends over 12 amino acids. CDR3 sequence: CASRESTDTQYF. In DNA, the CDR3 is TGTGCCAGCCGCGAGAGCACAGATACGCAGTATTTT.

In its sample, this clonotype was seen many times. In DNA, the CDR3 is TGTGCCAGCAGCACCACCCTGGGGGGGGGTGAGACCCAGTACTTC. This sequence encodes CASSTTLGGGETQYF. The chain uses TRBV7-2 and TRBJ2-5; 7 nucleotides line up with TRBD2. The CDR3 is 15 residues long. Germline assignment: CDR1 SGHTA and CDR2 FQGNSA. V gave up 5 bases and J gave up 5 bases; unmatched junction bases: 11.

At least ten counts were recorded for this clonotype. This chain joins TRBV20-1 and TRBJ1-6; TRBD1 aligns across 10 bases. The CDR3 has 14 residues. The junction had 5 bases not matched to a gene; V was cut back by 3 bases and J by 9 bases. In germline, CDR1 is DFQATT, CDR2 SNEGSKA (reference sequence). The CDR3 DNA follows: TGCAGTGCTAGTCTAGACAGGGGGCTTTCACCCCTCCACTTT. Translated, it gives CSASLDRGLSPLHF.

This clonotype was seen repeatedly, ten times or more. This chain joins TRBV7-9 and TRBJ2-5; D is ambiguous. Germline V gene sequence: CDR1 SEHNR, CDR2 FQNEAQ (reference sequence). There are 14 residues in the CDR3. V lost 0 bases and J 2 bases, leaving 7 bases between the germline ends. CDR3 bases: TGTGCCAGCAGCTTAGCGGCCAGGCAAGAGACCCAGTACTTC. This translates into CASSLAARQETQYF.

This clonotype appeared many times. The chain carries TRBV5-6 and TRBJ2-3, with D maybe TRBD2 (5 bases). CDR1 is SGHDT and CDR2 is YYEEEE in the germline V gene. Trimming cost V 3 bases and J 2 bases, with 13 bases left between them. This CDR3 comprises 15 residues. CDR3 sequence (DNA): TGTGCCAGCAGCTCCGACTACCTATACACAGATACGCAGTATTTT. Its translation is CASSSDYLYTDTQYF.